This T cell receptor (beta chain) appears in the sequencing data of a study of T-cell memory formation after mild COVID-19. Study at large: Across donors, TCR clusters were largely donor specific. Points from the study as a whole: Day 15 to 85 contractors were CD4/CD8 balanced; later expanders leaned CD4+. CM and EM subsets held most contracting CD4+ clones; EMRA held CD8+ ones.

Constant-segment primers served in 5'RACE that generated TCR alpha and TCR beta cDNA libraries bearing sample barcodes and UMIs. TCRdb independently ran MiXCR on the 5' RACE reads; one entry per CDR3 protein. The sample has 540,000 or so distinct CDR3 sequences; just over 20% are singletons. This clonotype has more than one count but fewer than ten. No antigen is known for it. V shed 5 bases and J 7 bases; nucleotides not matched to a gene: 14. This CDR3 contains 15 residues. Germline CDR1 reads SGHNT; CDR2 reads YENEEA. The clonotype comes from an adult woman who had mild COVID-19 (a few samples of this study predate the infection). Cell type and time point are not known. J is TRBJ2-7 and V is TRBV11-3; TRBD2 agrees at 7 bases. The specimen was PBMCs or a T cell subset sorted from them (not recorded which). The CDR3 reads CASSPSGTTLGEQYF. The CDR3 DNA sequence: TGTGCCAGCAGCCCTTCCGGGACTACCCTAGGAGAGCAGTACTTC.